Shown below are 32 T cell receptor beta chains from a single sample sequenced in a study of cytomegalovirus exposure and HLA in healthy donors. 13 Jbeta primers and 60 Vbeta primers were used for the PCR. Profiling relied on immunoSEQ multiplex PCR, and the TCRdb table lists in-frame clones only, not all of them. This table lists 55,000 to 80,000 clones. Sample: PBMCs. The receptors were sampled from a man in his forties in good health and CMV-seronegative.

The chain has TRBV7-9 and TRBJ1-1; D possibly corresponds to TRBD1 (6 bases). The V and J ends lost 6 bases and 0 bases respectively, with 11 bases between them. The CDR3 contains 14 residues. The germline V gene has CDR1 SEHNR and CDR2 FQNEAQ (reference sequence). CDR3 nucleotide sequence: TGTGCCAGCAGAAACCGGGACATGAACACTGAAGCTTTCTTT. Amino acids: CASRNRDMNTEAFF.

V is TRBV13 and J is TRBJ1-5; no definite D call. The CDR3 extends over 15 amino acids. V lost 0 bases and J lost 1, with 7 bases in between. The germline CDR1 and CDR2 sequences are PRHDT and FYEKMQ (reference sequence). The CDR3 protein is CASSLGMGSNQPQHF. As DNA, the CDR3 is TGTGCCAGCAGCTTAGGCATGGGCAGCAATCAGCCCCAGCATTTT.

The J gene is TRBJ2-2, the V gene TRBV7-9; TRBD1 might be the D (5 bases). CDR3 size: 15 residues. Trimming took 5 bases from V and 3 from J, leaving 13 bases between them. Germline V gives CDR1 SEHNR, CDR2 FQNEAQ (reference sequence). The CDR3 DNA follows: TGTGCCAGCAGCATTCCAGGGCGCGACACCGGGGAGCTGTTTTTT. Encoded protein: CASSIPGRDTGELFF.

This chain joins TRBV4-1 and TRBJ1-2, with D perhaps matching TRBD1 (5 bases). The CDR3 contains 16 residues. V lost 1 base to trimming and J lost 4 bases, with 16 bases between them. CDR1 and CDR2 (germline): MGHRA, YSYEKL. The CDR3 DNA reads as TGCGCCAGCAGCCAAGCAGGGTTGGCGTTTAGCTATGGCTACACCTTC. Encoded protein: CASSQAGLAFSYGYTF.

This chain links TRBV10-3 with TRBJ1-3, with 7 bases lining up with TRBD1. CDR3 length equals 13 residues. The germline CDR1 and CDR2 sequences are ENHRY and SYGVKD. Trimming at V came to 5 bases and at J to 6 bases, leaving 4 bases not matched to a gene. The CDR3 DNA reads TGTGCCATCAGTCGGGACAGTCAAAACACCATATATTTT. This codes for CAISRDSQNTIYF.

V gene TRBV7-3 combines with J gene TRBJ1-2; weak D call: TRBD1 (5 bases). CDR1 and CDR2 from the germline V gene are SGHTA and FQGTGA. The CDR3 length is 14 residues. V lost 5 bases and J 6 bases, leaving 16 bases between the germline ends. The CDR3 DNA reads as TGTGCCAGCAGCCCAAGGGGCCAGAACCATGGCTACACCTTC. This sequence encodes CASSPRGQNHGYTF.

V usage is TRBV9 and J usage is TRBJ2-3; TRBD1 is a possible D gene (5 bases). The CDR3 has 14 amino acids. The germline gives CDR1 SGDLS, CDR2 YYNGEE. The V gene lost 4 bases and the J gene lost 4 bases, with 13 bases spanning the gap. CDR3 bases: TGTGCCAGCAGCCCCATCCTAGGGGCAGATACGCAGTATTTT. Its translation: CASSPILGADTQYF.

The CDR3 reads CAWSLHPSGGGTDTQYF. The CDR3 DNA reads TGTGCCTGGAGTCTCCACCCTAGCGGGGGAGGGACAGATACGCAGTATTTT. The V and J genes are TRBV30 and TRBJ2-3; 10 bases line up with TRBD2. This CDR3 region has 17 residues. J lost 3 bases, V lost 2 bases, and 11 bases had no gene match. Germline V CDR1 and CDR2: GTSNPN, SVGIG (reference sequence).

V is TRBV6-1 and J is TRBJ1-4; D remains unclear. The CDR3 length is 13 residues. The germline gives CDR1 MNHNS, CDR2 SASEGT. Deletions cut 4 bases from V and 8 bases from J, with 11 bases between. In DNA form, the CDR3 reads TGTGCCAGCAGTGGTCGGTTGTCCGAAAAACTGTTTTTT. It specifies CASSGRLSEKLFF.

The rearrangement uses TRBV4-1 and TRBJ2-7, with 7 nucleotides matching TRBD2. In germline, CDR1 is MGHRA, CDR2 YSYEKL. J gave up 2 bases and V 3 bases, and 4 bases lay outside the gene matches. This CDR3 comprises 14 residues. The CDR3 protein is CASSQTSTTYEQYF. For the CDR3, the DNA is TGCGCCAGCAGCCAGACTAGCACGACCTACGAGCAGTACTTC.

On this clone: Other DNA sequences in the same sample also yield this CDR3. The chain is built from TRBV9 and TRBJ2-1; D might be TRBD2 (5 bases). Trimming removed 4 bases from V and 1 base from J, with 15 bases in between. There are 16 residues in the CDR3. Per the germline V gene, CDR1 is SGDLS and CDR2 is YYNGEE. CDR3 residues: CASSPVIGGSYNEQFF. Written as DNA, the CDR3 is TGTGCCAGCAGCCCCGTCATAGGCGGGTCCTACAATGAGCAGTTCTTC.

The rearrangement links TRBV9 to TRBJ1-1; no clear D. V was trimmed by 4 bases and J by 0 bases, leaving 7 bases between them. There are 13 residues in the CDR3. The germline gives CDR1 SGDLS, CDR2 YYNGEE. The CDR3 here is CASSPTMNTEAFF. The CDR3 nucleotides are TGTGCCAGCAGCCCTACTATGAACACTGAAGCTTTCTTT.

The gene calls are TRBV19 and TRBJ2-7; 8 bases fit TRBD2. The CDR3 is 16 residues long. Germline V gene data show CDR1 as LNHDA and CDR2 as SQIVND (reference sequence). With V trimmed by 4 bases and J by 1 base, 9 bases remained unmatched. CDR3 sequence (DNA): TGTGCCAGTAGTAGAAGAGTCGGCGGGGGGTCCTACGAGCAGTACTTC. It specifies CASSRRVGGGSYEQYF.

The V call is TRBV29-1, the J call TRBJ1-5; D is perhaps TRBD1 (5 bases). Trimming stripped 7 bases from V and 6 bases from J, with 19 bases between. Germline V lookup: CDR1 SQVTM, CDR2 ANQGSEA. The CDR3 totals 14 residues. The DNA for the CDR3 is TGCAGCGCCCGAGGCACCGGGGGTGGTCAGCCCCAGCATTTT. Its translation is CSARGTGGGQPQHF.

This rearrangement joins TRBV28 to TRBJ1-1; a weak D match, TRBD1 (6 bases). The CDR3 is made up of 15 amino acids. The germline gives CDR1 MDHEN, CDR2 SYDVKM. With 5 bases removed from V and 3 bases from J, the gap between germline ends came to 16 bases. CDR3 nucleotide sequence: TGTGCCAGCAGTACTGGGGGCTCCGGGTACACTGAAGCTTTCTTT. This codes for CASSTGGSGYTEAFF.

The rearrangement uses TRBV28 and TRBJ2-5; possibly TRBD2 for D (6 bases). Germline V gene sequence: CDR1 MDHEN, CDR2 SYDVKM. V lost 6 bases, J lost 6 bases, and 17 bases lay in between. The CDR3 loop spans 14 amino acids. CDR3: CASRFLGGWQTQYF. In DNA, the CDR3 is TGTGCCAGCAGGTTTCTTGGGGGGTGGCAGACCCAGTACTTC.

The chain is built from TRBV14 and TRBJ2-2; D not certain. The CDR3 extends over 15 amino acids. Germline V gene data show CDR1 as SGHDN and CDR2 as FVKESK. The germline V and J ends were trimmed by 0 bases and 4 bases, with 9 bases remaining between them. CDR3 protein: CASSQDHGLTGELFF. The CDR3 DNA is TGTGCCAGCAGCCAAGACCATGGCCTCACCGGGGAGCTGTTTTTT. Combining the CDR3 with reference TRBV14 and TRBJ2-2 gives the whole variable domain EAGVTQFPSHSVIEKGQTVTLRCDPISGHDNLYWYRRVMGKEIKFLLHFVKESKQDESGMPNNRFLAERTGGTYSTLKVQPAELEDSGVYFCASSQDHGLTGELFFGEGSRLTVL.

This chain uses TRBV25-1 with TRBJ1-3, with a weak D call TRBD1 (5 bases). Germline CDR1 is MGHDK and CDR2 is SYGVNS. V lost 0 bases and J lost 0, with 9 bases in between. The CDR3 is made up of 16 amino acids. The CDR3 region is CASSEYFDSSGNTIYF. CDR3 coding DNA: TGTGCCAGCAGTGAATATTTTGACAGCTCTGGAAACACCATATATTTT.

The CDR3: CASSKQTIYGYTF. As DNA, the CDR3 is TGTGCCAGCAGCAAACAGACGATCTATGGCTACACCTTC. V is TRBV5-8 and J is TRBJ1-2, with D hard to call. Germline V gives CDR1 SGHTS, CDR2 YDEGEE. The CDR3 extends over 13 amino acids. V lost 4 bases to trimming and J lost 4 bases, with 11 bases between them.

The V and J genes are TRBV4-1 and TRBJ2-7; D gene uncertain. The CDR3 contains 14 residues. Germline CDR1 reads MGHRA; CDR2 reads YSYEKL. Trimming stripped 1 base from V and 5 bases from J, with 12 bases between. The CDR3 sequence is CASSQVILSDEQYF. The CDR3 DNA reads TGCGCCAGCAGCCAAGTAATTTTGAGCGACGAGCAGTACTTC.

V gene TRBV27 combines with J gene TRBJ2-1; 9 bases agree with TRBD2. J gave up 8 bases and V 2 bases, and 10 bases lay outside the gene matches. CDR1 is MNHEY and CDR2 is SMNVEV in the germline V gene (reference sequence). The CDR3 totals 16 residues. CDR3 coding DNA: TGTGCCAGCAGTTTAAACCAAGGACTAGCGTCCCATGAGCAGTTCTTC. It encodes CASSLNQGLASHEQFF.

CDR3 DNA: TGCGCCAGCAGGGAGGACAATGAGCAGTTCTTC. Amino acids: CASREDNEQFF. V gene TRBV5-1 combines with J gene TRBJ2-1, with a possible D match to TRBD2 (5 bases). CDR1 is SGHRS and CDR2 is YFSETQ in the germline V gene. Trimming left V 5 bases short and J 5 bases short, with 5 bases between. The CDR3 has 11 amino acids.

The J gene is TRBJ1-1, the V gene TRBV14, with TRBD1 identical over 8 bases. This CDR3 contains 15 residues. J gave up 0 bases and V 4 bases, and 4 bases lay outside the gene matches. Germline CDR1 and CDR2: SGHDN and FVKESK. The CDR3 region has the DNA TGTGCCAGCAGCCCGTACAGGGGGGTGAACACTGAAGCTTTCTTT. Translated: CASSPYRGVNTEAFF.

The chain is built from TRBV6-5 and TRBJ2-7, with a weak D call TRBD1 (5 bases). Germline assignment: CDR1 MNHEY and CDR2 SVGAGI. The germline V and J ends were trimmed by 6 bases and 2 bases, with 14 bases remaining between them. The CDR3 contains 14 residues. The CDR3 spells CASSHREGAYEQYF. The CDR3 DNA sequence: TGTGCCAGCAGCCACCGAGAAGGGGCCTACGAGCAGTACTTC.

This sequence joins TRBV5-1 and TRBJ1-1; 8 nucleotides align to TRBD1. V was pared by 4 bases and J by 5 bases, with 10 bases of the junction left unmatched. The germline V gene encodes CDR1 SGHRS and CDR2 YFSETQ. This CDR3 region has 15 residues. CDR3 nucleotide sequence: TGCGCCAGCAGCCCTGACAGGGGTCGGGGAACTGAAGCTTTCTTT. The encoded protein is CASSPDRGRGTEAFF.

The V gene is TRBV7-2, the J gene TRBJ1-2; D is undetermined. The CDR3 has 13 residues. Germline loops: CDR1 SGHTA, CDR2 FQGNSA. V lost 1 base to trimming and J lost 5 bases, with 8 bases between them. The CDR3 nucleotides are TGTGCCAGCAGCTTAGAGGCCGGGTATGGCTACACCTTC. It specifies CASSLEAGYGYTF.

This chain joins TRBV6-5 and TRBJ2-7; 9 positions match TRBD2. Trimming at V came to 5 bases and at J to 2 bases, leaving 7 bases not matched to a gene. From germline, CDR1 is MNHEY and CDR2 SVGAGI. This CDR3 is 15 amino acids long. The CDR3 protein is CASSPPAGGAYEQYF. The CDR3 DNA reads TGTGCCAGCAGTCCTCCGGCGGGGGGGGCCTACGAGCAGTACTTC.

V usage is TRBV6-6 and J usage is TRBJ1-1, with 8 bases fitting TRBD1. This CDR3 is 16 amino acids long. Germline V CDR1 and CDR2: MNHNY, SVGAGI (reference sequence). The J segment lost 3 bases and the V segment lost 7 bases, leaving 13 bases of the junction unmatched. The CDR3 DNA reads as TGTGCCAGCACCCCGGACAGGGTCGGTTTGTACACTGAAGCTTTCTTT. It translates to CASTPDRVGLYTEAFF.

Written as DNA, the CDR3 is TGTGCCAGCAGCCAAAGAGACAGGGACTATGGCTACACCTTC. This codes for CASSQRDRDYGYTF. The rearrangement joins TRBV14 to TRBJ1-2; TRBD1 aligns across 7 bases. Germline V CDR1 and CDR2: SGHDN, FVKESK. V lost 2 bases and J lost 3; bases outside the gene matches: 3. The CDR3 contains 14 residues.

The chain links TRBV30 to TRBJ1-5, with TRBD1 as a possible D gene (6 bases). This CDR3 region has 12 residues. Germline CDR1 is GTSNPN and CDR2 is SVGIG (reference sequence). This chain's CDR3 is CAMGASNQPQHF. The CDR3 DNA follows: TGTGCGATGGGGGCTAGCAATCAGCCCCAGCATTTT.

CDR3 region: CASTVGGLNTEAFF. CDR3 nucleotides: TGTGCCAGCACAGTAGGGGGATTGAACACTGAAGCTTTCTTT. V usage is TRBV13 and J usage is TRBJ1-1; perhaps TRBD1 as D (6 bases). V was clipped by 7 bases and J by 0 bases, with 12 bases between them. This CDR3 has 14 residues. Germline assignment: CDR1 PRHDT and CDR2 FYEKMQ (reference sequence).

The chain couples TRBV27 to TRBJ1-2, with D possibly being TRBD1 (5 bases). Germline CDR1 is MNHEY and CDR2 is SMNVEV (reference sequence). The germline V and J ends were trimmed by 4 bases and 2 bases, with 8 bases remaining between them. The CDR3 sequence is 13 residues long. In DNA form, the CDR3 reads TGTGCCAGCAGTTGGCGGGGGAACTATGGCTACACCTTC. It is translated as CASSWRGNYGYTF.